This TCR beta chain was recorded in a study of blood T cells in healthy people across ages. CDR3 length: 18 residues. Trimming took 0 bases from V and 7 from J; bases not matched to a gene: 14. The germline V gene encodes CDR1 MNHEY and CDR2 SVGAGI. Notes on this clonotype: Its antigen is currently unknown.

The study's findings and limits: Fewer expanded clones and more diversity marked long-lived versus aged donors.

The authors ran a second PCR of 7 to 11 cycles using a sample-barcoded 5' primer and a J-beta primer mix. TCRdb processed the 5' RACE reads anew with MiXCR; each CDR3 protein has one entry. The table lists some 1.8 million distinct CDR3 sequences, roughly 43% of them singletons. The sample taken for sequencing was blood. This clonotype was obtained from a human donor in good health. J is TRBJ2-1 and V is TRBV6-5, with 8 bases identical to TRBD1. CDR3 DNA sequence: TGTGCCAGCAGTTACTCTCGGCTGGGGACAGGAGGTTGGAATGAGCAGTTCTTC. The encoded protein is CASSYSRLGTGGWNEQFF.